One and the same sample provided the 30 T cell receptor beta chains below, sequenced in a study of cytomegalovirus exposure and HLA in healthy donors (dated by TCRdb to about 2017). Library preparation was by the immunoSEQ multiplex PCR assay. Held by TCRdb, this immuneACCESS table contains in-frame sequences only and omits some clones. Under half of the omission traces to an unresolved V gene where checked; the cause of the rest is unknown. The sample has approximately 70,000 clones on record, around 94% of them singletons. 0.63% of the sample goes to the ten largest clones. Sequenced sample: PBMCs. Receptors were obtained from a young woman in good health and CMV-seronegative.

This rearrangement joins TRBV6-6 to TRBJ1-2, with D perhaps TRBD1 (5 bases). V was shortened by 4 bases and J by 2 bases, with 11 bases between the two germline ends. The CDR3 is made up of 14 amino acids. Germline values: CDR1 MNHNY, CDR2 SVGAGI (reference sequence). As DNA, the CDR3 is TGTGCCAGCAGTTCCTCCGACAGAAACTATGGCTACACCTTC. It specifies CASSSSDRNYGYTF.

This clone was detected a few times. This chain joins TRBV4-1 and TRBJ1-3, with TRBD1 identical over 7 bases. The CDR3 consists of 18 residues. V lost 3 bases to trimming and J lost 5 bases; unmatched junction nucleotides: 16. CDR1 and CDR2 (germline): MGHRA, YSYEKL. The DNA of the CDR3 is TGCGCCAGCAGCCACCCCTCCCCGGACAGGAGGGAAAGAAACACCATATATTTT. Amino acid sequence: CASSHPSPDRRERNTIYF.

The CDR3 reads CASSQGIAGTDTQYF. The CDR3 DNA reads as TGCGCCAGCAGCCAAGGTATTGCGGGGACAGATACGCAGTATTTT. The chain couples TRBV4-1 to TRBJ2-3, with D perhaps TRBD2 (6 bases). Trimming took off 1 base at V and 3 bases at J, with 11 bases between the two ends. CDR1 and CDR2 (germline): MGHRA, YSYEKL. The CDR3 extends over 15 amino acids.

The V call is TRBV18, the J call TRBJ1-2, with 9 bases that match TRBD1. The V and J ends lost 3 bases and 7 bases, in that order; junction bases with no gene match: 12. The germline gives CDR1 KGHSH, CDR2 LQKENI. This CDR3 comprises 16 residues. CDR3 loop: CASSPLPPLTGGGYTF. CDR3 DNA sequence: TGTGCCAGCTCACCCCTCCCTCCCTTGACAGGGGGTGGCTACACCTTC.

This rearrangement joins TRBV9 to TRBJ1-5; 7 bases agree with TRBD1. The germline V gene encodes CDR1 SGDLS and CDR2 YYNGEE. J gave up 6 bases and V 4 bases, and 10 bases lay outside the gene matches. The CDR3 is 15 amino acids. For the CDR3, the DNA is TGTGCCAGCAGCTTGGGCCAGGGGGAAGGTCAGCCCCAGCATTTT. It translates to CASSLGQGEGQPQHF.

V is TRBV5-1 and J is TRBJ2-2; no firm D call. The germline CDR1 and CDR2 sequences are SGHRS and YFSETQ. The V gene lost 6 bases and the J gene lost 4 bases, with 13 bases spanning the gap. There are 14 residues in the CDR3. CDR3 amino acids: CASMRHSATGELFF. The DNA of the CDR3 is TGCGCCAGCATGCGGCACTCCGCCACCGGGGAGCTGTTTTTT. The full variable domain, with the rest looked up from reference TRBV5-1 and TRBJ2-2, is KAGVTQTPRYLIKTRGQQVTLSCSPISGHRSVSWYQQTPGQGLQFLFEYFSETQRNKGNFPGRFSGRQFSNSRSEMNVSTLELGDSALYLCASMRHSATGELFFGEGSRLTVL.

The chain combines TRBV11-2 with TRBJ1-5; TRBD1 aligns across 7 bases. Trimming at V came to 4 bases and at J to 1 base, leaving 1 base not matched to a gene. CDR1 is SGHAT and CDR2 is FQNNGV in the germline V gene. The CDR3 sequence is 14 residues long. CDR3: CASSSTGSNQPQHF. The CDR3, as DNA: TGTGCCAGCAGCTCGACAGGGAGCAATCAGCCCCAGCATTTT.

The V gene is TRBV27, the J gene TRBJ1-2, with 7 bases aligning to TRBD1. V gave up 5 bases and J gave up 6 bases; unmatched junction bases: 12. The CDR3 is 15 residues long. Looked up from germline, CDR1 is MNHEY and CDR2 is SMNVEV (reference sequence). DNA for the CDR3: TGTGCCAGCAGTGTCAACAGGGGCGCCGGAGATGGCTACACCTTC. It yields the protein CASSVNRGAGDGYTF.

V usage is TRBV5-4 and J usage is TRBJ1-5; D is ambiguous. The CDR3 covers 14 residues. V was cut by 2 bases and J by 0 bases, with 6 bases left in between. Germline V gene data show CDR1 as SGHNT and CDR2 as YYREEE (reference sequence). This CDR3 reads CASSFSNSNQPQHF. CDR3 DNA: TGTGCCAGCAGCTTTTCAAATAGCAATCAGCCCCAGCATTTT.

This clone was observed a single time. CDR3 sequence reads: CASSDMTGGAQGYTF. CDR3 DNA sequence: TGTGCCAGCAGCGACATGACAGGGGGGGCGCAGGGCTACACCTTC. The chain links TRBV5-4 to TRBJ1-2, with 9 bases that match TRBD1. This CDR3 contains 15 residues. Looked up from germline, CDR1 is SGHNT and CDR2 is YYREEE (reference sequence). V shed 4 bases and J 8 bases; nucleotides not matched to a gene: 12.

V and J are TRBV11-2 and TRBJ2-2; maybe TRBD1 (6 bases). Germline CDR1 SGHAT, CDR2 FQNNGV. V shed 5 bases and J shed 1 base, with 14 bases lying between them. The CDR3 extends over 16 amino acids. Here the CDR3 reads CASSARGRKNTGELFF. The CDR3 DNA is TGTGCCAGCAGCGCCAGGGGACGAAAGAACACCGGGGAGCTGTTTTTT.

This clone has only one observation. CDR3 sequence reads: CASNRDREGNQPQHF. The CDR3 DNA reads as TGTGCCAGTAACAGAGACAGGGAGGGCAATCAGCCCCAGCATTTT. This chain connects TRBV19 to TRBJ1-5, with 7 bases matching TRBD1. Germline-derived CDR1 and CDR2 are LNHDA and SQIVND (reference sequence). This CDR3 is built from 15 residues. The junction had 8 bases not matched to a gene; V was cut back by 7 bases and J by 2 bases.

V is TRBV6-6 and J is TRBJ2-3, with unresolved D. Per germline, CDR1 MNHNY and CDR2 SVGAGI (reference sequence). The CDR3 is 12 amino acids. Between the trimmed V and J ends, which lost 3 bases and 5 bases, there was a span of 6 bases. The CDR3 spells CASSYQEDTQYF. The CDR3 DNA reads TGTGCCAGCAGTTATCAGGAAGATACGCAGTATTTT.

The V and J genes are TRBV28 and TRBJ1-6; D gene unclear. This CDR3 has 15 residues. The germline V and J ends were trimmed by 5 bases and 14 bases, with 22 bases remaining between them. Germline-derived CDR1 and CDR2 are MDHEN and SYDVKM. The CDR3 reads CASSTPAGPFSALHF. In DNA, the CDR3 is TGTGCCAGCAGTACCCCCGCAGGCCCATTCTCGGCCCTCCACTTT.

The chain has TRBV29-1 and TRBJ1-5, with 8 bases lining up with TRBD1. The CDR3 is 14 residues long. Germline-derived CDR1 and CDR2 are SQVTM and ANQGSEA. Trimming removed 5 bases from V and 4 bases from J; junction bases left unmatched: 7. The DNA of the CDR3 is TGCAGCGTTACGCAGGGGGCGCGTAATCAGCCCCAGCATTTT. Translating gives CSVTQGARNQPQHF.

The genes are TRBV7-3 and TRBJ2-1, with 10 positions matching TRBD1. The CDR3 has 18 amino acids. Trimming cost V 1 base and J 7 bases; bases outside gene matches: 13. The germline V gene has CDR1 SGHTA and CDR2 FQGTGA. The CDR3 here is CASSLREYGTGARNEQFF. CDR3 in DNA: TGTGCCAGCAGCTTAAGGGAGTACGGGACAGGGGCTCGGAATGAGCAGTTCTTC. The full variable domain, in which reference TRBV7-3 and TRBJ2-1 provide the parts outside the CDR3, is GAGVSQTPSNKVTEKGKYVELRCDPISGHTALYWYRQSLGQGPEFLIYFQGTGAADDSGLPNDRFFAVRPEGSVSTLKIQRTERGDSAVYLCASSLREYGTGARNEQFFGPGTRLTVL.

The genes are TRBV11-2 and TRBJ2-1; 10 bases agree with TRBD1. Trimming took 6 bases from V and 7 from J; bases not matched to a gene: 9. Germline V gene data show CDR1 as SGHAT and CDR2 as FQNNGV. This CDR3 is built from 15 residues. The CDR3 is CASSPVGQGMNEQFF. CDR3 sequence (DNA): TGTGCCAGCAGTCCCGTGGGACAGGGGATGAATGAGCAGTTCTTC.

The chain uses TRBV4-1 and TRBJ2-3, with 9 bases that match TRBD2. The germline V gene has CDR1 MGHRA and CDR2 YSYEKL. V lost 5 bases to trimming and J lost 5 bases; unmatched junction nucleotides: 14. This CDR3 has 17 residues. The CDR3 nucleotides read TGCGCCAGCAGCTCCCCCCCCGCGGGGGGGCCAATAGATACGCAGTATTTT. Translating it yields CASSSPPAGGPIDTQYF.

V gene TRBV6-6 combines with J gene TRBJ2-3, with 11 bases aligning to TRBD2. The CDR3 runs to 15 residues. Germline V gene sequence: CDR1 MNHNY, CDR2 SVGAGI (reference sequence). V dropped 6 bases and J dropped 7; count of bases not matched to a gene: 9. CDR3: CASSPHTSGGYTQYF. CDR3 coding DNA: TGTGCCAGCAGCCCCCACACTAGCGGGGGCTATACGCAGTATTTT.

The chain combines TRBV10-3 with TRBJ2-7; D is possibly TRBD1 (7 bases). This CDR3 comprises 11 residues. CDR1 ENHRY and CDR2 SYGVKD come from the germline V gene. The V end was cut by 4 bases, the J end by 10 bases, with 11 bases between. The CDR3 reads CAISGRDRQYF. CDR3 sequence (DNA): TGTGCCATCAGTGGGCGGGACAGACAGTACTTC.

The chain couples TRBV7-2 to TRBJ1-3, with no clear D. The CDR3 is 13 residues long. Germline V gene sequence: CDR1 SGHTA, CDR2 FQGNSA. Between the trimmed V and J ends, which lost 4 bases and 9 bases, there was a span of 13 bases. CDR3 sequence: CASSWRLVSTIYF. The CDR3 nucleotides are TGTGCCAGCAGCTGGAGACTCGTCAGCACCATATATTTT.

The chain links TRBV7-9 to TRBJ2-3, with D hard to call. The CDR3 covers 11 residues. Looked up from germline, CDR1 is SEHNR and CDR2 is FQNEAQ (reference sequence). The ends were cut back, 3 bases at V and 4 bases at J, with 2 bases in the middle. In nucleotides, the CDR3 is TGTGCCAGCAGCTTCGCAGATACGCAGTATTTT. Residues: CASSFADTQYF.

The chain recombines TRBV7-8 with TRBJ2-3; unclear D gene. The V gene's germline CDR1 is SGHVS and CDR2 FQNEAQ. CDR3 length equals 16 residues. V was pared by 4 bases and J by 5 bases, with 19 bases between. This chain's CDR3 is CASSSPPAPHRDTQYF. As DNA, the CDR3 is TGTGCCAGCAGCTCCCCCCCAGCTCCTCACAGAGATACGCAGTATTTT.

The V call is TRBV13, the J call TRBJ1-3; unclear D gene. V shed 3 bases and J shed 2 bases, with 20 bases lying between them. Germline CDR1 reads PRHDT; CDR2 reads FYEKMQ (reference sequence). The CDR3 covers 18 residues. In nucleotides, the CDR3 is TGTGCCAGCAGCTTGACCCGAGGCCTTCCCGTGGCTGGAAACACCATATATTTT. Amino acids: CASSLTRGLPVAGNTIYF.

The chain recombines TRBV11-2 with TRBJ2-5; 11 positions agree with TRBD2. The J segment lost 5 bases and the V segment lost 2 bases, leaving 1 base of the junction unmatched. Per germline, CDR1 SGHAT and CDR2 FQNNGV. CDR3 length: 14 residues. CDR3 sequence reads: CASSLSSGGETQYF. In nucleotides, the CDR3 is TGTGCCAGCAGCTTATCTAGCGGGGGGGAGACCCAGTACTTC.

The V call is TRBV9, the J call TRBJ1-1, with 8 bases that match TRBD1. V was clipped by 4 bases and J by 10 bases; unmatched bases: 18. The CDR3 is 16 residues long. Germline V lookup: CDR1 SGDLS, CDR2 YYNGEE. The CDR3 sequence is CASSPKRGQGASGAFF. The CDR3 nucleotides are TGTGCCAGCAGCCCTAAAAGGGGGCAGGGGGCTTCCGGAGCTTTCTTT.

This chain uses TRBV10-1 with TRBJ2-3; the match to TRBD2 covers 11 bases. Germline CDR1 WNHNN, CDR2 SYGVQD (reference sequence). The V gene end was trimmed by 8 bases and the J gene end by 2 bases; junction bases not matched to a gene: 3. The CDR3 runs to 14 residues. CDR3: CASGGLADTDTQYF. In DNA, the CDR3 is TGCGCCAGCGGGGGACTAGCGGACACAGATACGCAGTATTTT.

The V gene is TRBV6-1, the J gene TRBJ2-5, with 11 bases that match TRBD2. The CDR3 spans 14 residues. V lost 6 bases to trimming and J lost 5 bases; unmatched junction nucleotides: 5. The germline CDR1 and CDR2 sequences are MNHNS and SASEGT. DNA of the CDR3: TGTGCCAGCAGGGAGACTAGCGGGGCGGAGACCCAGTACTTC. Its translation: CASRETSGAETQYF.

The chain has TRBV5-1 and TRBJ2-5; D is ambiguous. The germline CDR1 and CDR2 sequences are SGHRS and YFSETQ. This CDR3 has 13 amino acids. The ends were cut back, 4 bases at V and 0 bases at J, with 7 bases in the middle. CDR3 coding DNA: TGCGCCAGCAGCCCGAGGTACCAAGAGACCCAGTACTTC. This gives the protein CASSPRYQETQYF.

The V and J genes are TRBV7-9 and TRBJ1-1, with a weak D call TRBD1 (5 bases). Germline values: CDR1 SEHNR, CDR2 FQNEAQ (reference sequence). With 2 bases removed from V and 11 bases from J, the gap between germline ends came to 12 bases. This CDR3 spans 12 amino acids. The CDR3 DNA reads as TGTGCCAGCAGCTTAAATGACAGCCCCGCTTTCTTT. Translating gives CASSLNDSPAFF.